The 9 T cell receptor beta chains reported below all come from one sample, sequenced in a study of cytomegalovirus exposure and HLA in healthy donors. Use of 60 Vbeta and 13 Jbeta primers characterized the PCR. Sequencing used immunoSEQ multiplex PCR; TCRdb keeps in-frame clones, though not all of them. The top ten clones hold roughly 2.5% of a sample with 200,000 to 250,000 clones, about 80% of them seen once. What was sequenced was PBMCs. Every receptor here comes from a woman in her sixties in good health and CMV-seropositive.

The chain employs TRBV7-2 and TRBJ2-2, with TRBD2 matching 11 bases. This CDR3 is 17 amino acids long. Germline V lookup: CDR1 SGHTA, CDR2 FQGNSA. Trimming took 5 bases from V and 7 from J; bases not matched to a gene: 12. DNA of the CDR3: TGTGCCAGCAGCCCCGGTAGCGGGAGGGCGTTAATCGGGGAGCTGTTTTTT. Translating it yields CASSPGSGRALIGELFF.

This clone was observed a handful of times. The rearrangement links TRBV5-1 to TRBJ2-7, with 7 bases that match TRBD2. V dropped 5 bases and J dropped 1; count of bases not matched to a gene: 0. The length of the CDR3 is 12 residues. Germline-derived CDR1 and CDR2 are SGHRS and YFSETQ. In DNA form, the CDR3 reads TGCGCCAGCAGGGGGGGGTCCTACGAGCAGTACTTC. Protein sequence: CASRGGSYEQYF.

This clone was seen only a few times. The V and J genes are TRBV11-1 and TRBJ2-1, with D possibly TRBD2 on 6 matching bases. Germline CDR1 SGHAT, CDR2 FQDESV (reference sequence). Trimming pared 4 bases from V and 0 bases from J, leaving 7 bases between. This CDR3 contains 14 residues. DNA of the CDR3: TGTGCCAGCAGCTCCGGGAGCTCCTACAATGAGCAGTTCTTC. Translation: CASSSGSSYNEQFF.

The V and J genes are TRBV7-9 and TRBJ1-1; maybe TRBD1 (6 bases). Germline V gene data show CDR1 as SEHNR and CDR2 as FQNEAQ (reference sequence). This CDR3 spans 14 amino acids. The V gene lost 3 bases and the J gene lost 1 base, with 9 bases spanning the gap. CDR3 sequence reads: CASSLGAPNTEAFF. The CDR3 nucleotides read TGTGCCAGCAGCTTGGGGGCTCCGAACACTGAAGCTTTCTTT.

The chain joins TRBV28 to TRBJ2-3; TRBD2 agrees at 7 bases. The CDR3 extends over 15 amino acids. The junction had 13 bases not matched to a gene; V was cut back by 5 bases and J by 8 bases. Looked up from germline, CDR1 is MDHEN and CDR2 is SYDVKM. CDR3 region: CASSPSGTPHGTQYF. In DNA form, the CDR3 reads TGTGCCAGCAGTCCAAGCGGGACCCCCCACGGTACGCAGTATTTT.

The rearrangement uses TRBV5-1 and TRBJ2-5; TRBD1 agrees at 8 bases. J was trimmed by 0 bases and V by 0 bases; bases with no gene match: 1. There are 15 residues in the CDR3. Germline CDR1 and CDR2: SGHRS and YFSETQ. The CDR3 region has the DNA TGCGCCAGCAGCTTGGGGACAGGGAACCAAGAGACCCAGTACTTC. Translation: CASSLGTGNQETQYF. The variable domain in full, completed from reference TRBV5-1 and TRBJ2-5, reads KAGVTQTPRYLIKTRGQQVTLSCSPISGHRSVSWYQQTPGQGLQFLFEYFSETQRNKGNFPGRFSGRQFSNSRSEMNVSTLELGDSALYLCASSLGTGNQETQYFGPGTRLLVL.

The chain employs TRBV19 and TRBJ2-2; TRBD2 agrees at 7 bases. This CDR3 has 15 amino acids. The germline V gene encodes CDR1 LNHDA and CDR2 SQIVND (reference sequence). V lost 6 bases and J lost 4; bases outside the gene matches: 8. CDR3 sequence (DNA): TGTGCCAGTAGCCCCCTTACTAGCGCCACCGGGGAGCTGTTTTTT. Protein sequence: CASSPLTSATGELFF.

This chain joins TRBV5-1 and TRBJ1-1; 9 nucleotides agree with TRBD1. The CDR3 totals 14 residues. CDR1 and CDR2 (germline): SGHRS, YFSETQ. The V segment lost 2 bases and the J segment 5 bases; nucleotides outside the gene matches: 4. CDR3 sequence reads: CASSFVTGGTEAFF. The CDR3 DNA is TGCGCCAGCAGCTTCGTGACAGGGGGGACTGAAGCTTTCTTT.

V gene TRBV19 combines with J gene TRBJ2-7; D is perhaps TRBD2 (5 bases). The CDR3 spans 15 residues. Germline CDR1 LNHDA, CDR2 SQIVND (reference sequence). V shed 4 bases and J shed 5 bases, with 18 bases lying between them. The CDR3, as DNA: TGTGCCAGTAGTAACGGTAGGAGGATAGGCCACGAGCAGTACTTC. It is translated as CASSNGRRIGHEQYF.